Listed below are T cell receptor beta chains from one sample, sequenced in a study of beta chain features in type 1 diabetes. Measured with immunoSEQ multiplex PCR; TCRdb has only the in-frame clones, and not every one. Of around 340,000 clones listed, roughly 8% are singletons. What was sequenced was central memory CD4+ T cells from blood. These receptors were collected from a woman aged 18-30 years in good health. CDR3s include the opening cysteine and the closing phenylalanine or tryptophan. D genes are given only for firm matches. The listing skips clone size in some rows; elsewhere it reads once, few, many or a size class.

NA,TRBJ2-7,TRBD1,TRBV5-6,CASSLRGGTTYEQYF,TGTGCCAGCAGCTTGAGAGGGGGCACGACCTACGAGCAGTACTTC
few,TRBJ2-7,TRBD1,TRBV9,CASSVDRDNEQYF,TGTGCCAGCAGCGTCGACAGGGACAACGAGCAGTACTTC
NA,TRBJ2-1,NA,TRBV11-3,CASSVTLGSEQFF,TGTGCCAGCAGCGTCACCCTGGGGAGTGAGCAGTTCTTC
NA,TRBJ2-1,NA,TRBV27,CASRAETSYNEQFF,TGTGCCAGCAGGGCGGAGACCTCCTACAATGAGCAGTTCTTC
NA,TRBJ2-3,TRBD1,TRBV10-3,CAIRTGGTDTQYF,TGTGCCATTAGGACAGGGGGCACAGATACGCAGTATTTT
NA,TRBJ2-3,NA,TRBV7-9,CASSLVRTDTQYF,TGTGCCAGCAGCTTAGTGAGGACAGATACGCAGTATTTT
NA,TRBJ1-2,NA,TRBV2,CASSATAGYTF,TGTGCCAGCAGTGCTACGGCCGGCTACACCTTC
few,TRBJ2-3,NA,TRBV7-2,CASSLLSELTDTQYF,TGTGCCAGCAGCTTACTATCAGAACTCACAGATACGCAGTATTTT
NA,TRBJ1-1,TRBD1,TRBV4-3,CASSQLPTGPMNTEAFF,TGCGCCAGCAGCCAATTACCGACAGGGCCCATGAACACTGAAGCTTTCTTT
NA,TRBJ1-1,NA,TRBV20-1,CSARDGEAFF,TGCAGTGCCCGAGATGGAGAAGCTTTCTTT
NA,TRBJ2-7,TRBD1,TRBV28,CASSSAGTGLDEQYF,TGTGCCAGCAGTTCCGCCGGGACAGGGTTAGACGAGCAGTACTTC
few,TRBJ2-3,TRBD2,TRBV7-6,CASSLAGGPVDTQYF,TGTGCCAGCAGCTTAGCGGGAGGGCCGGTAGATACGCAGTATTTT
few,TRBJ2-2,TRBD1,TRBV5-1,CASSLVGQGVSGELFF,TGCGCCAGCAGCTTGGTTGGACAGGGTGTCTCTGGGGAGCTGTTTTTT
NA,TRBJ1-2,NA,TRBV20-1,CSASYRYGYTF,TGCAGTGCATCCTACAGATATGGCTACACCTTC
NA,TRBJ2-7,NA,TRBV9,CASSPGAVQDEQYF,TGTGCCAGCAGCCCTGGGGCGGTTCAAGACGAGCAGTACTTC
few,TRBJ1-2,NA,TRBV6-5,CASSYEGPRSPYGYTF,TGTGCCAGCAGTTACGAGGGGCCACGATCGCCTTATGGCTACACCTTC
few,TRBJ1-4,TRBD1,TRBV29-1,CSVEGLRGSGEKLFF,TGCAGCGTTGAAGGCCTCAGGGGGTCGGGTGAAAAACTGTTTTTT
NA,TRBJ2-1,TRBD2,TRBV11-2,CASSLGGRTYNEQFF,TGTGCCAGCAGCTTAGGCGGGAGAACCTACAATGAGCAGTTCTTC
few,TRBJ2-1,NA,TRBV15,CATSLNILINEQFF,TGTGCCACCAGCCTTAACATACTCATCAATGAGCAGTTCTTC
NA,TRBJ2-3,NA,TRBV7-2,CASSAGASTDTQYF,TGTGCCAGCAGCGCCGGGGCAAGCACAGATACGCAGTATTTT
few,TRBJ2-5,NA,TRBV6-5,CASSYSRLGQETQYF,TGTGCCAGCAGTTACTCGCGACTGGGACAAGAGACCCAGTACTTC
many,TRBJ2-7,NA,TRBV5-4,CASSLNQYEQYF,TGTGCCAGCAGCTTGAACCAATACGAGCAGTACTTC
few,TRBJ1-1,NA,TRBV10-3,CAIKGREGHNTEAFF,TGTGCCATCAAGGGCAGGGAGGGACACAACACTGAAGCTTTCTTT
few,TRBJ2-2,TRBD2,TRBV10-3,CAISPLAGSIGELFF,TGTGCCATCAGTCCGCTAGCGGGATCCATCGGGGAGCTGTTTTTT
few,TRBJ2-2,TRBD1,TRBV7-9,CASSGQGLVGELFF,TGTGCCAGCAGCGGACAGGGGCTTGTCGGGGAGCTGTTTTTT
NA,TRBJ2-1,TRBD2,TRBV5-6,CASSLNPSGRSYEQFF,TGTGCCAGCAGCTTGAACCCTAGCGGGAGGAGCTATGAGCAGTTCTTC
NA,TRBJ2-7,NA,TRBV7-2,CASSPRTTYEQYF,TGTGCCAGCAGCCCAAGGACTACCTACGAGCAGTACTTC
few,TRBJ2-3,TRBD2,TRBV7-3,CASSLREGDTQYF,TGTGCCAGCAGCTTAAGGGAGGGGGATACGCAGTATTTT
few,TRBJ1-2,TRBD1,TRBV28,CASSSGDRVGYTF,TGTGCCAGCAGTTCGGGTGACAGGGTCGGCTACACCTTC
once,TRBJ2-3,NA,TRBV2,CASSEGRPWDTQYF,TGTGCCAGCAGTGAGGGCCGGCCCTGGGATACGCAGTATTTT
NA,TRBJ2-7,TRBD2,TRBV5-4,CASSLDSGRAWEQYF,TGTGCCAGCAGCTTGGATAGCGGGAGGGCCTGGGAGCAGTACTTC
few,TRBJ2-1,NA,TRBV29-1,CSVVWASLSYNEQFF,TGCAGCGTTGTTTGGGCTAGCCTCTCCTACAATGAGCAGTTCTTC
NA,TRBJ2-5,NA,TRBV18,CASSPPWLPLGETQYF,TGTGCCAGCTCACCACCATGGCTCCCCCTGGGAGAGACCCAGTACTTC
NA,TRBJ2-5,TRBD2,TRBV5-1,CASSVTSGQETQYF,TGCGCCAGCAGTGTGACTAGCGGCCAAGAGACCCAGTACTTC
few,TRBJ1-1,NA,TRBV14,CASNPLPGNTEAFF,TGTGCCAGCAACCCACTTCCGGGGAACACTGAAGCTTTCTTT
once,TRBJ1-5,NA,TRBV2,CASSWTRTVYSNQPQHF,TGTGCCAGCAGTTGGACAAGGACCGTCTATAGCAATCAGCCCCAGCATTTT
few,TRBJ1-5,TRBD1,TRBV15,CATSREQGYGENQPQHF,TGTGCCACCAGCAGAGAACAGGGGTACGGGGAAAATCAGCCCCAGCATTTT
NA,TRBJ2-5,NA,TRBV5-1,CASSFQEYQETQYF,TGCGCCAGCAGTTTTCAGGAATACCAAGAGACCCAGTACTTC
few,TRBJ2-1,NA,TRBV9,CASSVAVDNEQFF,TGTGCCAGCAGCGTAGCCGTGGACAATGAGCAGTTCTTC
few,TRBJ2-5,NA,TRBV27,CASSILSGQETQYF,TGTGCCAGCAGTATACTGAGCGGGCAAGAGACCCAGTACTTC
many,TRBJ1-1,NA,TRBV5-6,CASSFDSEAFF,TGTGCCAGCAGCTTCGACAGCGAAGCTTTCTTT
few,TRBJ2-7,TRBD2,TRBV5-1,CASSLTTSTLSYEQYF,TGCGCCAGCAGCTTAACGACTAGCACCCTCTCCTACGAGCAGTACTTC
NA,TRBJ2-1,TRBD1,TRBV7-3,CASSPTGGGINEQFF,TGTGCCAGCAGCCCTACAGGGGGCGGGATCAATGAGCAGTTCTTC
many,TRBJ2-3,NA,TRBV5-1,CASSLVGDGDTQYF,TGCGCCAGCAGCTTGGTGGGGGATGGGGATACGCAGTATTTT
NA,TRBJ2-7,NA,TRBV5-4,CASSLAWGYEQYF,TGTGCCAGCAGCTTGGCCTGGGGGTACGAGCAGTACTTC
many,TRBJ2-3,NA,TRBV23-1,CANLTKLATFSDTQYF,TGCGCCAACCTGACTAAGTTGGCGACATTTTCAGATACGCAGTATTTT